This TCR beta chain was identified in a study of cytomegalovirus exposure and HLA in healthy donors. As regards this clone: No antigen is known for it.

Regarding the study as a whole: The authors enumerated under 200 TCR beta chains as linked to cytomegalovirus. In vitro data verified a few CMV-associated chains as specific for CMV antigens.

The CDR3 covers 16 residues. The V gene's germline CDR1 is SNHLY and CDR2 FYNNEI. Trimming took 6 bases from V and 3 from J; bases not matched to a gene: 7. Clones were sequenced by immunoSEQ multiplex PCR, and TCRdb holds only the in-frame ones, with some missing. The profile shows about 130,000 clones, about 80% of them singletons. Input material: PBMCs. This sequence was found in a man aged 25 to 40 in good health and CMV-seropositive. The chain is built from TRBV2 and TRBJ1-4; 10 bases are shared with TRBD1. CDR3 in DNA: TGTGCCAGCAGCCCTGGACAGGGGGGGTCTAATGAAAAACTGTTTTTT. This sequence encodes CASSPGQGGSNEKLFF.